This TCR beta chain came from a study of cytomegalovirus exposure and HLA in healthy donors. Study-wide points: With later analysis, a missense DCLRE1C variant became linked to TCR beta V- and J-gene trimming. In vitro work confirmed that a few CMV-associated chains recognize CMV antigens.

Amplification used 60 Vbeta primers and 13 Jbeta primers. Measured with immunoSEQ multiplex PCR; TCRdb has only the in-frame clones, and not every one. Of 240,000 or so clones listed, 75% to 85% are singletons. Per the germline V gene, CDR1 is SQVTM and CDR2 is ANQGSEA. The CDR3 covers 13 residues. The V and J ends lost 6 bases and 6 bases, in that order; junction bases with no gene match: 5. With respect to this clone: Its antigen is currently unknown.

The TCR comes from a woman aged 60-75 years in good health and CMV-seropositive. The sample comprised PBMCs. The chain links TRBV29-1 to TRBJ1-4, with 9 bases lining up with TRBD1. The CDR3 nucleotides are TGCAGCGTGCCCGGACAGGGGCATGAAAAACTGTTTTTT. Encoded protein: CSVPGQGHEKLFF.